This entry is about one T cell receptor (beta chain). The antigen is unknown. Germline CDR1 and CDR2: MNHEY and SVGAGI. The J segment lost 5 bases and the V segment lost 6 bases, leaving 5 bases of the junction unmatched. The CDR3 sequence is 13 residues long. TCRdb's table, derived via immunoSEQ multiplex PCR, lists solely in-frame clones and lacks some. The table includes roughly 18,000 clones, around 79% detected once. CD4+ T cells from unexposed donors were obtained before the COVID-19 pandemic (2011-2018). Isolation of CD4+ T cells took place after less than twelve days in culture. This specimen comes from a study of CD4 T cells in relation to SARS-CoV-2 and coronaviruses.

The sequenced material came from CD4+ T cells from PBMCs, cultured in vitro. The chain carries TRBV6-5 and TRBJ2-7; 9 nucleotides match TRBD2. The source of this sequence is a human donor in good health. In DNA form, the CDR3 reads TGTGCCAGCAGGGGCGGCGGGAGGGACGAGCAGTACTTC. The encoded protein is CASRGGGRDEQYF.